This TCR beta chain comes out of a study of T cell responses to AZD1222 COVID-19 vaccine. Germline V gene sequence: CDR1 SGDLS, CDR2 YYNGEE. Trimming shortened V by 3 bases and J by 6 bases, and 13 bases separated the two germline ends. The CDR3 runs 13 residues. Libraries were prepared by immunoSEQ multiplex PCR; TCRdb keeps only in-frame clonotypes and omits some of them. The data show just under 55,000 clones, 70% to 90% seen once. This clone was seen only once. Its specificity is unknown. General study results and limits: Spike-wide coverage was observed for vaccine-associated CD4 TCRs, with dominant responses at 160-218 and 743-854. The sample set comprised mostly white British donors with more females, and clonal diversity was possibly underestimated.

The rearrangement uses TRBV9 and TRBJ2-7; D is ambiguous. This sequence originates from an adult in good health. The sample was peripheral blood, taken on day 0 of AZD1222 vaccination. This CDR3 reads CASSGASRGEQYF. CDR3 in DNA: TGTGCCAGCAGCGGGGCCTCGCGCGGCGAGCAGTACTTC.